These T cell receptor beta chains were read from a single sample in a study of blood T cell repertoires in COVID-19. Data came from immunoSEQ multiplex PCR; TCRdb stores just in-frame clones and leaves some out. The top ten hold approximately 0.7% of the sample, which has approximately 440,000 clones, 75% to 90% seen once. The sequencing input was PBMCs or T cells enriched from blood (not recorded which). These receptor sequences come from a woman younger than 35 who had recovered from COVID-19. Each CDR3 is given with its conserved first and last residue. The order of the fields is D gene, clone size, V gene, J gene, CDR3 DNA, CDR3 protein. The D gene is left open where the match is weak. The size entry is marked missing in some rows and otherwise reads once, few, many or a size class.

>-|once|TRBV5-1|TRBJ1-2
TGCGCCAGCAGCTTGGGCCCCGCTTCAGGGAACTATGGCTACACCTTC
CASSLGPASGNYGYTF
>-|few|TRBV6-4|TRBJ1-6
TGTGCCAGCGAGTCCTATAATTCACCCCTCCACTTT
CASESYNSPLHF
>-|-|TRBV6-6|TRBJ1-5
TGTGCCAGCAGTTACTCCGAGGCGAACAATCAGCCCCAGCATTTT
CASSYSEANNQPQHF
>-|-|TRBV6-5|TRBJ1-1
TGTGCCAGCAGCCCCCTCACTGAAGCTTTCTTT
CASSPLTEAFF
>-|-|TRBV27|TRBJ2-5
TGTGCCAGCAGTTTAGGTCATCGGTACCAAGAGACCCAGTACTTC
CASSLGHRYQETQYF
>TRBD1|-|TRBV27|TRBJ2-7
TGTGCCAGCGCACCCGGGACAGGGCCATACGAGCAGTACTTC
CASAPGTGPYEQYF
>TRBD2|-|TRBV2|TRBJ2-3
TGTGCCAGCACCTCCGGGGGGGGAAGCACAGATACGCAGTATTTT
CASTSGGGSTDTQYF
>-|-|TRBV7-9|TRBJ2-7
TGTGCCAGCAGCTTAGAGACAGCCGGCGCCTACGAGCAGTACTTC
CASSLETAGAYEQYF
>TRBD1|-|TRBV5-5|TRBJ1-2
TGTGCCAGCAGCCATAGGACAGGGGGCGCGAATGGCTACACCTTC
CASSHRTGGANGYTF
>-|-|TRBV7-3|TRBJ1-1
TGTGCCAGCAGCCCCGGTAGCGCGGTGTCTGAAGCTTTCTTT
CASSPGSAVSEAFF
>-|-|TRBV25-1|TRBJ1-1
TGTGCCAGCAGTGAATCTGGCCATCTGAACACTGAAGCTTTCTTT
CASSESGHLNTEAFF
>-|once|TRBV4-2|TRBJ2-5
TGTGCCAGCAGCCAGACAGAGTTGGGAGAGACCCAGTACTTC
CASSQTELGETQYF
>-|-|TRBV5-1|TRBJ1-2
TGCGCCAGCAGCCCAACCCCAGGGTCCGGTACCTATGGCTACACCTTC
CASSPTPGSGTYGYTF
>-|-|TRBV5-1|TRBJ2-7
TGCGCCAGCAGCCGGTTGGGGGTGACTAGCTCCTACGAGCAGTACTTC
CASSRLGVTSSYEQYF
>TRBD1|-|TRBV5-4|TRBJ1-2
TGTGCCAGCAGCCGACCGGGACAGGGGAGAGACGGCTACACCTTC
CASSRPGQGRDGYTF
>-|-|TRBV28|TRBJ2-1
TGTGCCAGCAGACTAGGGGGAGTGAACAATGAGCAGTTCTTC
CASRLGGVNNEQFF
>-|-|TRBV4-1|TRBJ1-1
TGCGCCAGCAGCCCAACGCGGGGCCCTAACACTGAAGCTTTCTTT
CASSPTRGPNTEAFF
>TRBD1|-|TRBV18|TRBJ1-2
TGTGCCAGCTCACCCACCCAGTCCTTTCTGGGACAGGGTAAATATGGCTACACCTTC
CASSPTQSFLGQGKYGYTF
>-|few|TRBV12-2|TRBJ1-5
TGTGCAAGTCGCTTAGCGGCGTCAGGGCCTCCGCCCCCTTATTGCAATCAGCCCCAGCATTTT
CASRLAASGPPPPYCNQPQHF
>-|-|TRBV6-1|TRBJ1-2
TGTGCCAGCAGTGAAGCTTGGCAAAACTATGGCTACACCTTC
CASSEAWQNYGYTF
>TRBD1|-|TRBV18|TRBJ2-1
TGTGCCAGCTCACTGGGACAGGGTTTTGTTCATGAGCAGTTCTTC
CASSLGQGFVHEQFF
>TRBD2|-|TRBV6-2/TRBV6-3|TRBJ2-5
TGTGCCAGCAGTTATCCGAGGGAGGGGCAAGAGACCCAGTACTTC
CASSYPREGQETQYF
>TRBD1|-|TRBV28|TRBJ1-3
TGTGCCAGCAGTGGGGGACAGGTCGGCTCTGGAAACACCATATATTTT
CASSGGQVGSGNTIYF
>-|-|TRBV5-6|TRBJ1-4
TGTGCCAGCAGCCGAGTATCTGAGGAAAAACTGTTTTTT
CASSRVSEEKLFF
>-|-|TRBV5-1|TRBJ2-1
TGCGCCAGCAGCCCGGGTGGAGGTGGGAATGAGCAGTTCTTC
CASSPGGGGNEQFF
>-|-|TRBV7-3|TRBJ1-2
TGTGCCAGCAGCCAGTGGACGCGGGGGACTATGGGCTACACCTTC
CASSQWTRGTMGYTF
>TRBD1|-|TRBV2|TRBJ2-7
TGTGCCAGCAACCCCGGGACAGGGGGCTACGAGCAGTACTTC
CASNPGTGGYEQYF
>TRBD2|-|TRBV6-2/TRBV6-3|TRBJ2-5
TGTGCCAGCAGTTACTTCGTCGGGGGGGAGGGAGAGACCCAGTACTTC
CASSYFVGGEGETQYF
>TRBD2|-|TRBV4-1|TRBJ2-2
TGCGCCAGCAGCCAAGCGCCCTCAGCGGGGGGGCCGGCCGGGGAGCTGTTTTTT
CASSQAPSAGGPAGELFF
>-|-|TRBV28|TRBJ2-4
TGTGCCAGCGGCCGGAACGAAGGAGACATTCAGTACTTC
CASGRNEGDIQYF
>-|-|TRBV5-6|TRBJ2-2
TGTGCCAGCAGTCGTAGCACCGGGGAGCTGTTTTTT
CASSRSTGELFF
>-|-|TRBV5-3|TRBJ1-3
TGTGCCAGAATCCCTACCTCGGGTAGGGGGGGTGGGACTAGGCCTGGAAACACCATATATTTT
CARIPTSGRGGGTRPGNTIYF
>TRBD1|-|TRBV5-1|TRBJ2-7
TGCGCCAGCAGCCCGGACGGGACAGTCTACGAGCAGTACTTC
CASSPDGTVYEQYF
>TRBD1|-|TRBV18|TRBJ1-6
TGTGCCAGCTCACCATCCGGAGGGGGCAACGATTCACCCCTCCACTTT
CASSPSGGGNDSPLHF
>-|-|TRBV5-1|TRBJ2-1
TGCGCCAGCAGCTTGGTGGTCTCCCCGAGCTCCTACAATGAGCAGTTCTTC
CASSLVVSPSSYNEQFF
>-|-|TRBV2|TRBJ1-1
TGTGCCAGCAGTGAATTAAAGACACCGGAGGCTGAAGCTTTCTTT
CASSELKTPEAEAFF
>TRBD1|-|TRBV30|TRBJ1-2
TGTGCCTGGGGGGACAGCCCTTTAAACTATGGCTACACCTTC
CAWGDSPLNYGYTF
>-|-|TRBV20-1|TRBJ2-1
TGCAGTGCTAGTACAGACAGCTACAATGAGCAGTTCTTC
CSASTDSYNEQFF
>-|-|TRBV4-1|TRBJ2-1
TGCGCCAGCAGCCAAGATAAGGCGGAATTGTACAATGAGCAGTTCTTC
CASSQDKAELYNEQFF
>TRBD1|-|TRBV3-1/TRBV3-2|TRBJ1-4
TGTGCCAGCAGCCAAGGCGCGGGACAGGGGGCTGAACTGTTTTTT
CASSQGAGQGAELFF
>TRBD1|-|TRBV2|TRBJ1-2
TGTGCCAGCACTCCCGCACAGGGGATGCACGGCTACACCTTC
CASTPAQGMHGYTF
>-|-|TRBV21-1|TRBJ1-1
TGTGCCAGCAGCAGACCAGACAGCTACACTGAAGCTTTCTTT
CASSRPDSYTEAFF
>-|once|TRBV19|TRBJ1-5
TGTGCCAGTAGTATTGGGAGGGTACGACGGAACAATCAGCCCCAGCATTTT
CASSIGRVRRNNQPQHF
>-|few|TRBV6-1|TRBJ1-6
TGTGCCAGCAGTGAACAGGGTTCACCCCTCCACTTT
CASSEQGSPLHF
>-|-|TRBV30|TRBJ1-2
TGTGCCTGGACCACGACAGACGGTGGCTACACCTTC
CAWTTTDGGYTF
>-|-|TRBV5-5|TRBJ2-3
TGTGCCAGCAGCTCTCCGACAGAGGATACGCAGTATTTT
CASSSPTEDTQYF
>TRBD2|-|TRBV5-4|TRBJ2-5
TGTGCCAGCAGCGCTCCCAGCGGGGGATTTAAAGAGACCCAGTACTTC
CASSAPSGGFKETQYF
>-|-|TRBV6-5|TRBJ2-2
TGTGCCAGCAGTTACAGGGAGCCCGGGGAGCTGTTTTTT
CASSYREPGELFF